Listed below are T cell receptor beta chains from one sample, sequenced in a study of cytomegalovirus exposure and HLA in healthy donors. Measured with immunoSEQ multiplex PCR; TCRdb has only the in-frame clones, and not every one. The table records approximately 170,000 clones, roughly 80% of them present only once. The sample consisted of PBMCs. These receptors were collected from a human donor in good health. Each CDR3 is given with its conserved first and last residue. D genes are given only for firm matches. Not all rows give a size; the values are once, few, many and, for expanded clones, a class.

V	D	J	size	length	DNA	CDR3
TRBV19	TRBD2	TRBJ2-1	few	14	TGTGCCAGTAGCCCGGGGGGGGATTACAATGAGCAGTTCTTC	CASSPGGDYNEQFF
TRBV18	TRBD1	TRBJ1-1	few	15	TGTGCCAGCTCACTCGGACAGGGTGGAAACACTGAAGCTTTCTTT	CASSLGQGGNTEAFF
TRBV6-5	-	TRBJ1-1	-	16	TGTGCCAGCAGTTCCGGGAGCTCTTCCCTGAACACTGAAGCTTTCTTT	CASSSGSSSLNTEAFF
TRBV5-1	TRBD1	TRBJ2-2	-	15	TGCGCCAGCAGCTCGGACAGGGTATCCTCCGGGGAGCTGTTTTTT	CASSSDRVSSGELFF
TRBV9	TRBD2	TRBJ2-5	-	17	TGTGCCAGCAGCGTCTCTAGCGGGGGGCCAGTGTCAGAGACCCAGTACTTC	CASSVSSGGPVSETQYF
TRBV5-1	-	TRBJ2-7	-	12	TGCGCCAGCAGCTTGAAGGGAGGCGAGCAGTACTTC	CASSLKGGEQYF
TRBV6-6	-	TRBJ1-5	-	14	TGTGCCAGCAGTTACTACGAGGGCAATCAGCCCCAGCATTTT	CASSYYEGNQPQHF
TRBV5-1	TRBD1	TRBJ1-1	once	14	TGCGCCAGCAGCCCAGGGACAGGGGGCGATGAAGCTTTCTTT	CASSPGTGGDEAFF
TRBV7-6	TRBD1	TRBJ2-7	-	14	TGTGCCAGCAGTTCCCGGGACAGCTCCTACGAGCAGTACTTC	CASSSRDSSYEQYF
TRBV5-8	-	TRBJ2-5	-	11	TGTGCCAGCAGCGAAAGGGGGACCCAGTACTTC	CASSERGTQYF
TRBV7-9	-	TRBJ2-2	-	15	TGTGCCAGCAGGACACAGGAGCGGAACACCGGGGAGCTGTTTTTT	CASRTQERNTGELFF
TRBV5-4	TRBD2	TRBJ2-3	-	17	TGTGCCAGCAGCTGGACTAGCGGGGCGATACGACCAGATACGCAGTATTTT	CASSWTSGAIRPDTQYF
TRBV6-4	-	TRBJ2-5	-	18	TGTGCCAGCAGTGACTCTATCTGCGGGGGCATCTTAAGGGAGACCCAGTACTTC	CASSDSICGGILRETQYF
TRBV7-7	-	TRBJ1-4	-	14	TGTGCCATTAAGGAGGGGATCGGTGGGGAAAAACTGTTTTTT	CAIKEGIGGEKLFF
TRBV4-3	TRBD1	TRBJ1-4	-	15	TGCGCCAGCAGCCTGCACAGGGGGTCGGATGAAAAACTGTTTTTT	CASSLHRGSDEKLFF
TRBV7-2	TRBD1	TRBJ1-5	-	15	TGTGCCAGCAGCTTCACAGGGGGATACAATCAGCCCCAGCATTTT	CASSFTGGYNQPQHF
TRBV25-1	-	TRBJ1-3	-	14	TGTGCCAGCAGTGAATACTACTCTGGAAACACCATATATTTT	CASSEYYSGNTIYF